These T cell receptor beta chains were read from a single sample in a study of shared clonotypes between healthy human individuals. Libraries were prepared by immunoSEQ multiplex PCR; TCRdb keeps only in-frame clonotypes and omits some of them. The sample includes fewer than 600,000 clones, about 80% of them seen just once. Material for sequencing was PBMCs. The receptors were sampled from a woman in her thirties or forties in good health. Some clones in this sample may be carry-over from other donors' samples. Both conserved end residues are part of each CDR3. Fields, in order: CDR3 DNA, CDR3 protein, J gene, V gene, clone size, D gene. A D gene is named only where the DNA matches it firmly. Not every row has a clone size; where given, it reads once, few, many or a size class.

cdr3_nt: TGTGCCAGCAGCGCAGGGGGCTACGAGCAGTACTTC; cdr3_aa: CASSAGGYEQYF; j_call: TRBJ2-7; v_call: TRBV28; clone_size: NA; d_call: TRBD1
cdr3_nt: TGTGCCAGCAGGCTCCCCTTTTCAGGAGCCTACGAGCAGTACTTC; cdr3_aa: CASRLPFSGAYEQYF; j_call: TRBJ2-7; v_call: TRBV11-2; clone_size: NA; d_call: NA
cdr3_nt: TGTGCCAGCAGTTTTAGGGGAAGCAATCAGCCCCAGCATTTT; cdr3_aa: CASSFRGSNQPQHF; j_call: TRBJ1-5; v_call: TRBV27; clone_size: NA; d_call: NA
cdr3_nt: TGTGCCAGCTCACCACCAAATTACTCTGGGGCCAACGTCCTGACTTTC; cdr3_aa: CASSPPNYSGANVLTF; j_call: TRBJ2-6; v_call: TRBV18; clone_size: few; d_call: NA
cdr3_nt: TGTGCCAGTAGTACTAGACAGTTAGATGGCTACACCTTC; cdr3_aa: CASSTRQLDGYTF; j_call: TRBJ1-2; v_call: TRBV19; clone_size: NA; d_call: NA
cdr3_nt: TGCGCCAGCAGCTTGGCAGGAGTAGCGGCACAAGAGACCCAGTACTTC; cdr3_aa: CASSLAGVAAQETQYF; j_call: TRBJ2-5; v_call: TRBV5-1; clone_size: once; d_call: NA
cdr3_nt: TGTGCCAGCAGTTTTAAATCGACTGTGAACACTGAAGCTTTCTTT; cdr3_aa: CASSFKSTVNTEAFF; j_call: TRBJ1-1; v_call: TRBV28; clone_size: NA; d_call: NA
cdr3_nt: TGTGCCAGCAGTTCCCCCGGGACAAGCTACGAGCAGTACTTC; cdr3_aa: CASSSPGTSYEQYF; j_call: TRBJ2-7; v_call: TRBV28; clone_size: NA; d_call: NA
cdr3_nt: TGTGCCAGCAGCCAAGATTACGACAGTAATTCACCCCTCCACTTT; cdr3_aa: CASSQDYDSNSPLHF; j_call: TRBJ1-6; v_call: TRBV4-2; clone_size: once; d_call: NA
cdr3_nt: TGTGCCAGCAGTGAGGACAGGGGGCGCGAAGAGACCCAGTACTTC; cdr3_aa: CASSEDRGREETQYF; j_call: TRBJ2-5; v_call: TRBV2; clone_size: NA; d_call: TRBD1
cdr3_nt: TGCGCCAGTAACCCCGGGACAGGGGTGGACACCGGGGAGCTGTTTTTT; cdr3_aa: CASNPGTGVDTGELFF; j_call: TRBJ2-2; v_call: TRBV5-1; clone_size: NA; d_call: TRBD1
cdr3_nt: TGTGCCAGCAGTTTATACGGGGACAGATTGAACACTGAAGCTTTCTTT; cdr3_aa: CASSLYGDRLNTEAFF; j_call: TRBJ1-1; v_call: TRBV27; clone_size: NA; d_call: TRBD1
cdr3_nt: TGTGCCAGCAGCTTGGGTCTAGCGGCGAACACCGGGGAGCTGTTTTTT; cdr3_aa: CASSLGLAANTGELFF; j_call: TRBJ2-2; v_call: TRBV5-8; clone_size: few; d_call: TRBD2
cdr3_nt: TGTGCCAGCAGCGTCCTAGCGGGAGGGCACACAGATACGCAGTATTTT; cdr3_aa: CASSVLAGGHTDTQYF; j_call: TRBJ2-3; v_call: TRBV9; clone_size: NA; d_call: TRBD2
cdr3_nt: TGTGCCAGCAGTGACGATCAGGGCAGCATAGATCAGCCCCAGCATTTT; cdr3_aa: CASSDDQGSIDQPQHF; j_call: TRBJ1-5; v_call: TRBV6-4; clone_size: NA; d_call: NA
cdr3_nt: TGTGCCATCAGTGAGCTTCTACTGGAATACAATGAGCAGTTCTTC; cdr3_aa: CAISELLLEYNEQFF; j_call: TRBJ2-1; v_call: TRBV10-3; clone_size: NA; d_call: NA
cdr3_nt: TGTGCCAGCAGCCGCATGCCGGGACAGGGAATGTACGAGCAGTACTTC; cdr3_aa: CASSRMPGQGMYEQYF; j_call: TRBJ2-7; v_call: TRBV11-1; clone_size: NA; d_call: TRBD1
cdr3_nt: TGTGCCAGCCGGGACTGGGATACGCAGTATTTT; cdr3_aa: CASRDWDTQYF; j_call: TRBJ2-3; v_call: TRBV28; clone_size: few; d_call: NA
cdr3_nt: TGTGCCACCAGCAGTGGGACAAAAACTTTCTTT; cdr3_aa: CATSSGTKTFF; j_call: TRBJ1-1; v_call: TRBV15; clone_size: NA; d_call: NA
cdr3_nt: TGTGCCAGCAGCTTAGCGTCTCGCTACGAGCAGTACTTC; cdr3_aa: CASSLASRYEQYF; j_call: TRBJ2-7; v_call: TRBV7-2; clone_size: NA; d_call: NA
cdr3_nt: TGTGCCAGTAGGCTTCTTTCAGGCCAGGCCGATGGCTACACCTTC; cdr3_aa: CASRLLSGQADGYTF; j_call: TRBJ1-2; v_call: TRBV19; clone_size: NA; d_call: NA
cdr3_nt: TGCGCCAGCAGTGAGTCGGGGGCGAGGATCTACAATGAGCAGTTCTTC; cdr3_aa: CASSESGARIYNEQFF; j_call: TRBJ2-1; v_call: TRBV10-1; clone_size: NA; d_call: NA
cdr3_nt: TGCAGCGTTGAACTTCTGAGGTTCGAAGAGACCCAGTACTTC; cdr3_aa: CSVELLRFEETQYF; j_call: TRBJ2-5; v_call: TRBV29-1; clone_size: NA; d_call: NA
cdr3_nt: TGCGCCAGCAGCAACCCAACCCGTCGGAGCCGCTCTGGAAACACCATATATTTT; cdr3_aa: CASSNPTRRSRSGNTIYF; j_call: TRBJ1-3; v_call: TRBV5-1; clone_size: NA; d_call: NA
cdr3_nt: TGTGCCACCGGGGACGGCAATCAGCCCCAGCATTTT; cdr3_aa: CATGDGNQPQHF; j_call: TRBJ1-5; v_call: TRBV10-3; clone_size: NA; d_call: NA
cdr3_nt: TGTGCCAGCAGCTTGTGGTCTGGGCTCTCCTACAATGAGCAGTTCTTC; cdr3_aa: CASSLWSGLSYNEQFF; j_call: TRBJ2-1; v_call: TRBV7-2; clone_size: NA; d_call: NA
cdr3_nt: TGTGCCGGAGAGGGGCTAGCGGGTCTCCCCTACAATGAGCAGTTCTTC; cdr3_aa: CAGEGLAGLPYNEQFF; j_call: TRBJ2-1; v_call: TRBV30; clone_size: once; d_call: TRBD2
cdr3_nt: TGTGCCAGCATAGGGAGGGCGGGAGGTTCGAATGAGCAGTTCTTC; cdr3_aa: CASIGRAGGSNEQFF; j_call: TRBJ2-1; v_call: TRBV2; clone_size: NA; d_call: TRBD2
cdr3_nt: TGTGCCAGCAGCTTAGACGGGGAGAACTATGGCTACACCTTC; cdr3_aa: CASSLDGENYGYTF; j_call: TRBJ1-2; v_call: TRBV7-3; clone_size: NA; d_call: NA
cdr3_nt: TGCAGCCTATTCGACAGGGGGCAGTTGGGGACTGAAGCTTTCTTT; cdr3_aa: CSLFDRGQLGTEAFF; j_call: TRBJ1-1; v_call: TRBV29-1; clone_size: NA; d_call: TRBD1
cdr3_nt: TGTGCCAGCAGCCCCGGGGAGCGAAGAGACTGGAATTCCTACAATGAGCAGTTCTTC; cdr3_aa: CASSPGERRDWNSYNEQFF; j_call: TRBJ2-1; v_call: TRBV14; clone_size: NA; d_call: NA
cdr3_nt: TGTGCCAGCAGTTACATCCTCGGACAGAAGAACACTGAAGCTTTCTTT; cdr3_aa: CASSYILGQKNTEAFF; j_call: TRBJ1-1; v_call: TRBV6-6; clone_size: few; d_call: NA
cdr3_nt: TGTGCCAGCAGCCAGACCGGGACTAGCGAAGATGAGCAGTTCTTC; cdr3_aa: CASSQTGTSEDEQFF; j_call: TRBJ2-1; v_call: TRBV4-2; clone_size: NA; d_call: TRBD2
cdr3_nt: TGTGCCAGCAGTTTATCGAGGGGGGGCACTGAAGCTTTCTTT; cdr3_aa: CASSLSRGGTEAFF; j_call: TRBJ1-1; v_call: TRBV28; clone_size: few; d_call: NA
cdr3_nt: TGTGCCAGCAGTTTTGTCCGCAATCAGCCCCAGCATTTT; cdr3_aa: CASSFVRNQPQHF; j_call: TRBJ1-5; v_call: TRBV28; clone_size: once; d_call: NA
cdr3_nt: TGTGCCACCAGCAGACTTTCGGGACAGGGGGAAGAGACCCAGTACTTC; cdr3_aa: CATSRLSGQGEETQYF; j_call: TRBJ2-5; v_call: TRBV15; clone_size: NA; d_call: TRBD1
cdr3_nt: TGTGCCAGCAGCCGAAGGGGGCGGGAGGGCCGAGACACCGGGGAGCTGTTTTTT; cdr3_aa: CASSRRGREGRDTGELFF; j_call: TRBJ2-2; v_call: TRBV7-2; clone_size: NA; d_call: TRBD2